The rows below give T cell receptor beta chains drawn from one sample of a study of blood T cell repertoires in COVID-19. TCRdb keeps only in-frame clones here, not all; method: immunoSEQ multiplex PCR. This sample has approximately 20,000 clones, with 82% found just once. Sequencing was performed on peripheral blood. The receptors stem from a human donor in a cohort sampled during active COVID-19. Each CDR3 is given with its conserved first and last residue. The order of the fields is J gene, D gene, V gene, clone size, CDR3 DNA, CDR3 protein. The D gene is left open where the match is weak. Clone sizes are given selectively: once, few, many, or a class where the clone is expanded.

TRBJ2-1 | TRBD2 | TRBV5-1 | NA | TGCGCCAGCATACGGGAGGGCTCCTACAATGAGCAGTTCTTC | CASIREGSYNEQFF
TRBJ2-1 | TRBD2 | TRBV6-2/TRBV6-3 | NA | TGTGCCAGCAGTCGGACTAGCGACTACAATGAGCAGTTCTTC | CASSRTSDYNEQFF
TRBJ2-3 | NA | TRBV18 | NA | TGTGCCAGCTCACCACCGGTCTTACCTAGTTCCACAGATACGCAGTATTTT | CASSPPVLPSSTDTQYF
TRBJ2-1 | NA | TRBV15 | NA | TGTGCCACCAGCAGAGATCCCCATAATGAGCAGTTCTTC | CATSRDPHNEQFF
TRBJ2-7 | TRBD1 | TRBV6-2/TRBV6-3 | NA | TGTGCCAGCAGTTACTCGACAGGGGAAACCTACGAGCAGTACTTC | CASSYSTGETYEQYF
TRBJ2-7 | TRBD1 | TRBV2 | NA | TGTGCCACCACCGGGACAGGAGGGATCTACGAGCAGTACTTC | CATTGTGGIYEQYF
TRBJ1-1 | NA | TRBV19 | NA | TGTGCCAGTAGTCCGTCTATCCCCCAGGGGAGCACTGAAGCTTTCTTT | CASSPSIPQGSTEAFF
TRBJ2-5 | NA | TRBV7-6 | NA | TGTGCCAGCAGCTTAAACTTCCAAGAGACCCAGTACTTC | CASSLNFQETQYF
TRBJ2-1 | TRBD2 | TRBV7-9 | NA | TGTGCCAGCAAACCCCCGGGACTAGCGAGCAATGAGCAGTTCTTC | CASKPPGLASNEQFF
TRBJ2-5 | NA | TRBV25-1 | once | TGTGCCAGCAGTGACGTTAGGAGGGAGAATACGGAGACCCAGTACTTC | CASSDVRRENTETQYF
TRBJ1-3 | TRBD1 | TRBV5-8 | NA | TGTGCCAGCAGCCTATCCGGGACAGGGGGGAGAAACACCATATATTTT | CASSLSGTGGRNTIYF
TRBJ1-5 | TRBD1 | TRBV27 | few | TGTGCCAGCAGGCCCTTAGACAGGGACAGGGATCAGCCCCAGCATTTT | CASRPLDRDRDQPQHF
TRBJ1-6 | TRBD1 | TRBV14 | few | TGTGCCAGCAGCCGGGACAGGGGCAATTCACCCCTCCACTTT | CASSRDRGNSPLHF
TRBJ2-7 | NA | TRBV2 | NA | TGTGCCAGCAGTGACGGGATTTTCCGCTACGAGCAGTACTTT | CASSDGIFRYEQYF
TRBJ2-2 | NA | TRBV4-1 | NA | TGCGCCAGCAGACCAACAGGGCAGAGGACCGGGGAGCTGTTTTTT | CASRPTGQRTGELFF
TRBJ2-7 | TRBD1 | TRBV5-1 | NA | TGCGCCAGCAGCTTGTCCGGGACAGTGACCTACGAGCAGTACTTC | CASSLSGTVTYEQYF
TRBJ1-1 | NA | TRBV7-9 | NA | TGTGCCAGCAGCTTAGGACTGACTGAAGCTTTCTTT | CASSLGLTEAFF
TRBJ2-6 | TRBD2 | TRBV19 | NA | TGTGCCAGTAGTATAGATCTAGCGGGAGGGCCTACACTTTCGGGGGCCAACGTCCTGACTTTC | CASSIDLAGGPTLSGANVLTF
TRBJ2-5 | TRBD2 | TRBV7-3 | NA | TGTGCCAGCAGCTTAGGGGCTTACGGGAGGGGACAAGAGACCCAGTACTTC | CASSLGAYGRGQETQYF
TRBJ2-3 | TRBD2 | TRBV29-1 | NA | TGCAGCGCCGCCGGGACTAGCGGGAGGGCCACAGATACGCAGTATTTT | CSAAGTSGRATDTQYF
TRBJ1-1 | TRBD1 | TRBV29-1 | NA | TGCAGCGTGAGAGGGGGCGGCTCTGAAGCTTTCTTT | CSVRGGGSEAFF
TRBJ1-1 | NA | TRBV24-1 | NA | TGTGCCACCAGAGGTTCTAGGACAGCCGAGGTATTGGGGACTGAAGCTTTCTTT | CATRGSRTAEVLGTEAFF
TRBJ1-2 | NA | TRBV5-6 | NA | TGTGCCAGCAGCTTAAAGGGGCAGCCCTATGGCTACACCTTC | CASSLKGQPYGYTF
TRBJ1-2 | TRBD1 | TRBV7-9 | NA | TGTGCCAGCAGCCGGGACAGCTATGGCTACACCTTC | CASSRDSYGYTF
TRBJ2-6 | NA | TRBV28 | once | TGTGCCAGCAGTAACCGGGACACCCCCTGGGGGGCCAACGTCCTGACTTTC | CASSNRDTPWGANVLTF
TRBJ2-7 | TRBD1 | TRBV5-6 | NA | TGTGCCAGCAGCTTGGCGCAGGGGGCCCGGGGACCCTACGAGCAGTACTTC | CASSLAQGARGPYEQYF
TRBJ1-2 | TRBD1 | TRBV12-5 | NA | TGTGCTAGTGGTTCAAGGACAGGGTGGCGGGGCTACACCTTC | CASGSRTGWRGYTF
TRBJ2-2 | NA | TRBV5-4 | NA | TGTGCCAGCAGCGCCAGGGGGGCCGGGGAGCTGTTTTTT | CASSARGAGELFF
TRBJ1-5 | NA | TRBV15 | NA | TGTGCCACCAGCAGAGACCAGGGAAGCAATCAGCCCCAGCATTTT | CATSRDQGSNQPQHF
TRBJ2-1 | TRBD1 | TRBV7-9 | medium-sized | TGTGCCAGCAGCTTAGCGGGACAGGGGGCGCCCTACAATGAGCAGTTCTTC | CASSLAGQGAPYNEQFF
TRBJ2-2 | NA | TRBV11-2 | NA | TGTGCCAGCAGCTTAGCCCGGCGGACGAACACCGGGGAGCTGTTTTTT | CASSLARRTNTGELFF
TRBJ2-1 | NA | TRBV4-3 | NA | TGCGCCAGCAGCCAAGATTCAGGCAGGAGGCTCTACAATGAGCAGTTCTTC | CASSQDSGRRLYNEQFF
TRBJ2-7 | NA | TRBV28 | NA | TGTGCCAGCAGAAGTCAAGGGGGGGGGTCTGGTGAGCAGTACTTC | CASRSQGGGSGEQYF
TRBJ1-1 | NA | TRBV5-1 | NA | TGCGCCAGCAGCTTTGGATCCGTACAGGCGAACACTGAAGCTTTCTTT | CASSFGSVQANTEAFF
TRBJ2-6 | TRBD2 | TRBV27 | NA | TGTGCCAGCAGTTTTTTGTTGGGAGGGGGGGCCAACGTCCTGACTTTC | CASSFLLGGGANVLTF
TRBJ2-5 | TRBD2 | TRBV5-4 | NA | TGTGCCAGCAGTTTAGCGGGGGGAAAAGAGACCCAGTACTTC | CASSLAGGKETQYF
TRBJ1-5 | NA | TRBV27 | NA | TGTGCCAGCAGTTTATTCTCTAATCAGCCCCAGCATTTT | CASSLFSNQPQHF
TRBJ1-6 | TRBD1 | TRBV6-2/TRBV6-3 | NA | TGTGCCAGCAGTTGGACAGGGGAGAATTCACCCCTCCACTTT | CASSWTGENSPLHF
TRBJ1-5 | NA | TRBV28 | NA | TGTGCCAGCAGTGAGGGAACCTCTAGCAATCAGCCCCAGCATTTT | CASSEGTSSNQPQHF
TRBJ2-1 | NA | TRBV20-1 | few | TGCAGTGCTAGTCCGCGAGTAGAGGCCTACAATGAGCAGTTCTTC | CSASPRVEAYNEQFF
TRBJ2-7 | TRBD1 | TRBV13 | NA | TGTGCCAGCAGCCGACAGGGCATCTCCTACGAGCAGTACTTC | CASSRQGISYEQYF
TRBJ1-6 | TRBD1 | TRBV10-3 | NA | TGTGCCATCAGGGACAGGGGCCAGCTTTCACCCCTCCACTTT | CAIRDRGQLSPLHF
TRBJ2-5 | TRBD2 | TRBV6-4 | once | TGTGCCAGCAGCGCCGGGACTAGCGGGGGACAAGAGACCCAGTACTTC | CASSAGTSGGQETQYF
TRBJ1-6 | NA | TRBV7-9 | NA | TGTGCCAGCAGCTTAGTCGCGGGGGGCAATTCACCCCTCCACTTT | CASSLVAGGNSPLHF
TRBJ2-1 | NA | TRBV18 | once | TGTGCCAGCTCACCAGGTAGTTCGATTCTCCGCAATGAGCAGTTCTTC | CASSPGSSILRNEQFF
TRBJ2-3 | TRBD2 | TRBV6-4 | few | TGTGCCAGCAGTGACACTAGCGGGAGCGCAGATACGCAGTATTTT | CASSDTSGSADTQYF
TRBJ2-1 | TRBD1 | TRBV19 | NA | TGTGCCAGTAGTATAGATTTACAGCAGGGGGATGAGCAGTTCTTC | CASSIDLQQGDEQFF
TRBJ1-2 | TRBD1 | TRBV10-3 | NA | TGTGCCATCAGTGAGGGGACAGACTATGGCTACACCTTC | CAISEGTDYGYTF
TRBJ1-2 | NA | TRBV6-4 | once | TGTGCCAGCAGTGACTCGGCAGACCGGGGGGCTTGGGGCTACACCTTC | CASSDSADRGAWGYTF
TRBJ2-1 | TRBD2 | TRBV5-1 | few | TGCGCCAGCAGCTTGGCAGGCCATTATAGCGGGAACAACTACAATGAGCAGTTCTTC | CASSLAGHYSGNNYNEQFF